This note documents a single T cell receptor (beta chain) sequence. As yet, its antigen is unknown. This sample stems from a study of vaccination and CD4 T cells after COVID-19. Across the whole study: PCR on nasal swabs identified SARS-CoV-2 in convalescent patients, of whom under ten were mild and one severe. The convalescents comprised six males and four females, two of them Hispanic. Study-level points and caveats: The rise in median SARS-CoV-2-reactive clonotypes, from around 21 to 38, was not significant.

With 1 base removed from V and 9 bases from J, the gap between germline ends came to 12 bases. CDR1 and CDR2 from the germline V gene are SEHNR and FQNEAQ (reference sequence). This CDR3 spans 13 amino acids. Treatment in this sample: roughly 10-day PBMC culture with coronavirus spike peptide pools or control peptides (ViraFEST assay). CD4+ T cells that had been cultured provided DNA sequenced with the Oncomine TCR Beta short-read assay. TCRdb processed the PCR reads anew with MiXCR; each CDR3 protein has one entry. The sample holds about 14,000 distinct CDR3 sequences, 55% to 60% seen once. This TCR was sampled from a human donor who had recovered from COVID-19. The V gene is TRBV7-9, the J gene TRBJ1-1, with D possibly being TRBD1 (5 bases). The source material was CD4+ T cells from blood, cultured in vitro. The CDR3 DNA follows: TGTGCCAGCAGCTTAGTTGGGGCGGAGAAAGCTTTCTTT. It translates to CASSLVGAEKAFF.